These T cell receptor beta chains were read from a single sample in a study of TIL therapy for anti-PD-1-resistant metastatic lung cancer. Profiled with immunoSEQ multiplex PCR; TCRdb holds only in-frame clones, not every one. This table holds tens of thousands of clones, roughly 69% found once. The sample here was blood, taken at baseline. These receptor sequences come from a person aged 25-85 years with non-small cell lung cancer. Each CDR3 is given with its conserved first and last residue. A D gene is named only where the DNA matches it firmly. Clone size is stated in some rows and not others, as once, few, many or a class when expanded.

NA	NA	TRBV19	TRBJ1-2	TGTGCCAGTAGTGTCAGTACTAACTATGGCTACACCTTC	CASSVSTNYGYTF
few	NA	TRBV27	TRBJ1-5	TGTGCCAGCAGTAGCAGGGTTGGCCAGCCCCAGCATTTT	CASSSRVGQPQHF
NA	NA	TRBV15	TRBJ1-5	TGTGCCACCAGCCGGGGGGGGGCTTATCAGCCCCAGCATTTT	CATSRGGAYQPQHF
NA	NA	TRBV9	TRBJ2-3	TGTGCCAGCAGCGTAGGTCCACAGACTTTCACAGATACGCAGTATTTT	CASSVGPQTFTDTQYF
NA	NA	TRBV6-1	TRBJ2-5	TGTGCCAGCAGTTTAAGGGGCTGGGGAGAGACCCAGTACTTC	CASSLRGWGETQYF
NA	NA	TRBV7-2	TRBJ1-6	TGTGCCAGCAGCTTAGTGAGTCCACCGAGTTCACCCCTCCACTTT	CASSLVSPPSSPLHF
NA	TRBD1	TRBV6-5	TRBJ1-4	TGTGCCAGCAGGGGACAGGGCGGGGCTAATGAAAAACTGTTTTTT	CASRGQGGANEKLFF
once	TRBD1	TRBV4-1	TRBJ1-2	TGCGCCAGCAGCCAAGATCAGGGGGCAGGGAACGGCTACACCTTC	CASSQDQGAGNGYTF
NA	NA	TRBV5-1	TRBJ1-1	TGCGCCAGCAGCTTAGGCCAGGGGCCTGAAGCTTTCTTT	CASSLGQGPEAFF
NA	NA	TRBV5-4	TRBJ2-2	TGTGCCAGCAGCTTGGTCGGAACCGGGGAGCTGTTTTTT	CASSLVGTGELFF
NA	NA	TRBV6-5	TRBJ1-1	TGTGCCAGCAGTGTCACAGGGAACACTGAAGCTTTCTTT	CASSVTGNTEAFF